One sample yielded the 14 T cell receptor beta chains listed below, sequenced in a study of identical twins. TCRdb used MiXCR to reprocess the 5' RACE reads, holding one entry per CDR3 protein. Of approximately 500,000 distinct CDR3 sequences listed, roughly 24% are singletons. These data were also reused for a study on T cells expressing NK-cell markers.

The sample taken for sequencing was CD4+ T cells sorted from blood. These receptors were taken from a woman aged 18-35 years in good health.

This clonotype came up a few times. The rearrangement links TRBV5-1 to TRBJ2-3, with D perhaps matching TRBD2 (6 bases). The CDR3 loop spans 12 amino acids. V was clipped by 0 bases and J by 10 bases, with 9 bases between them. Germline CDR1 is SGHRS and CDR2 is YFSETQ. CDR3: CASSLAGEAQYF. CDR3 DNA sequence: TGCGCCAGCAGCTTGGCGGGGGAAGCGCAGTATTTT.

The genes are TRBV20-1 and TRBJ1-1; no definite D call. V was pared by 3 bases and J by 11 bases, with 10 bases between. The CDR3 totals 10 residues. Germline V gene data show CDR1 as DFQATT and CDR2 as SNEGSKA (reference sequence). CDR3 loop: CSASKVGAFF. For the CDR3, the DNA is TGCAGTGCTAGTAAGGTTGGGGCTTTCTTT.

A few counts support this clonotype. This chain links TRBV20-1 with TRBJ2-1; 11 bases agree with TRBD2. The CDR3 extends over 15 amino acids. Germline-derived CDR1 and CDR2 are DFQATT and SNEGSKA (reference sequence). The V and J ends lost 0 bases and 6 bases, in that order; junction bases with no gene match: 4. The CDR3 sequence is CSARELTSGSNEQFF. The CDR3 DNA follows: TGCAGTGCTAGAGAGCTCACTAGCGGGAGCAATGAGCAGTTCTTC.

The chain combines TRBV5-1 with TRBJ2-3; D is undetermined. This CDR3 region has 14 residues. With 3 bases removed from V and 2 bases from J, the gap between germline ends came to 10 bases. Per germline, CDR1 SGHRS and CDR2 YFSETQ. The CDR3 here is CASSWAVATDTQYF. The CDR3 DNA is TGCGCCAGCAGCTGGGCAGTGGCCACAGATACGCAGTATTTT.

This CDR3 reads CAITDRTGSYEQYF. The CDR3 bases are TGTGCCATCACCGACAGAACAGGCTCCTACGAGCAGTACTTC. The chain has TRBV10-3 and TRBJ2-7, with D perhaps TRBD1 (5 bases). Germline V gives CDR1 ENHRY, CDR2 SYGVKD. Trimming pared 7 bases from V and 0 bases from J, leaving 13 bases between. The CDR3 spans 14 residues.

The chain couples TRBV5-4 to TRBJ2-1; TRBD2 matches at 9 bases. The CDR3 loop spans 16 amino acids. The J segment lost 2 bases and the V segment lost 0 bases, leaving 3 bases of the junction unmatched. The germline CDR1 and CDR2 sequences are SGHNT and YYREEE (reference sequence). CDR3 protein: CASSLGGRGAYNEQFF. For the CDR3, the DNA is TGTGCCAGCAGCTTGGGCGGGAGGGGGGCCTACAATGAGCAGTTCTTC.

The chain couples TRBV7-2 to TRBJ2-7, with D unclear. The CDR3 runs to 13 residues. The V end lost 3 bases, the J end lost 2 bases, and 8 bases lay between the germline ends. Germline-derived CDR1 and CDR2 are SGHTA and FQGNSA. The CDR3 DNA follows: TGTGCCAGCAGCTTCAGGAAACCCTACGAGCAGTACTTC. This translates into CASSFRKPYEQYF.

This clonotype has at least ten counts. The rearrangement links TRBV11-2 to TRBJ1-1, with TRBD1 as a possible D gene (5 bases). In germline, CDR1 is SGHAT, CDR2 FQNNGV. V lost 1 base, J lost 6 bases, and 12 bases lay in between. CDR3 length: 14 amino acids. CDR3 in amino acids: CASSLGPLGAEAFF. The CDR3 coding sequence is TGTGCCAGCAGCTTAGGTCCGCTAGGGGCTGAAGCTTTCTTT.

The V call is TRBV2, the J call TRBJ1-6; no clear D. Trimming shortened V by 4 bases and J by 7 bases, and 5 bases separated the two germline ends. The CDR3 covers 12 residues. Per germline, CDR1 SNHLY and CDR2 FYNNEI. CDR3 sequence reads: CASSGRNSPLHF. CDR3 in DNA: TGTGCCAGCAGTGGGAGGAATTCACCCCTCCACTTT.

V usage is TRBV7-2 and J usage is TRBJ1-2; D gene uncertain. The germline CDR1 and CDR2 sequences are SGHTA and FQGNSA. V gave up 3 bases and J gave up 3 bases, with 11 bases separating them. The CDR3 consists of 14 residues. CDR3 protein: CASSFSGSDYGYTF. The CDR3 region has the DNA TGTGCCAGCAGCTTTTCCGGGTCCGACTATGGCTACACCTTC.

There are a few counts of this clonotype. The rearrangement links TRBV12-3 or TRBV12-4 to TRBJ2-7, with a tentative D call TRBD1 (5 bases). V dropped 1 base and J dropped 6 bases, with 16 bases sitting between them. This CDR3 has 15 amino acids. The CDR3 DNA reads as TGTGCCAGCAGTTTAGGGGGCAGGGCCGCCGCCGAGCAGTACTTC. Its protein is CASSLGGRAAAEQYF.

The rearrangement joins TRBV7-9 to TRBJ2-2, with a weak D call TRBD2 (5 bases). This CDR3 comprises 16 residues. Trimming pared 2 bases from V and 5 bases from J, leaving 15 bases between. The germline CDR1 and CDR2 sequences are SEHNR and FQNEAQ (reference sequence). CDR3 nucleotide sequence: TGTGCCAGCAGCTTAAGCATAACCACGGGAACCGGGGAGCTGTTTTTT. This encodes CASSLSITTGTGELFF.

In this sample, this clonotype turned up a few times. V is TRBV7-9 and J is TRBJ2-2; D unclear. Deletions cut 4 bases from V and 8 bases from J, with 14 bases between. The CDR3 is made up of 14 amino acids. Germline CDR1 reads SEHNR; CDR2 reads FQNEAQ (reference sequence). The CDR3 sequence is CASSSGSTSGELFF. The CDR3, as DNA: TGTGCCAGCAGCTCTGGCTCCACTTCTGGGGAGCTGTTTTTT.

The chain employs TRBV20-1 and TRBJ2-7, with a tentative D call TRBD2 (7 bases). The CDR3 is made up of 13 amino acids. The V gene's germline CDR1 is DFQATT and CDR2 SNEGSKA (reference sequence). V lost 6 bases and J 5 bases, leaving 17 bases between the germline ends. The CDR3 loop reads CSAIGGARDEQYF. The CDR3 DNA is TGCAGTGCCATAGGGGGGGCCAGGGACGAGCAGTACTTC.